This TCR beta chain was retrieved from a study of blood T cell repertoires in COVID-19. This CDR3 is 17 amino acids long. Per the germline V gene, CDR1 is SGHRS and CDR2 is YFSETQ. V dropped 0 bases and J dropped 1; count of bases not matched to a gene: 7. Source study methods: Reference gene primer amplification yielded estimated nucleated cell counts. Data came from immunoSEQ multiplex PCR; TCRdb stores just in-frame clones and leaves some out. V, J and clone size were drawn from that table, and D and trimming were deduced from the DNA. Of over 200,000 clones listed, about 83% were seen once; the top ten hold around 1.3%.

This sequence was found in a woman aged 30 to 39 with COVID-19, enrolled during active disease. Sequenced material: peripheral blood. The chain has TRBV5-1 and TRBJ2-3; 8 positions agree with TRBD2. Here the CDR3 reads CASSLAGGASGTDTQYF. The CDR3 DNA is TGCGCCAGCAGCTTGGCGGGGGGGGCCTCGGGCACAGATACGCAGTATTTT.